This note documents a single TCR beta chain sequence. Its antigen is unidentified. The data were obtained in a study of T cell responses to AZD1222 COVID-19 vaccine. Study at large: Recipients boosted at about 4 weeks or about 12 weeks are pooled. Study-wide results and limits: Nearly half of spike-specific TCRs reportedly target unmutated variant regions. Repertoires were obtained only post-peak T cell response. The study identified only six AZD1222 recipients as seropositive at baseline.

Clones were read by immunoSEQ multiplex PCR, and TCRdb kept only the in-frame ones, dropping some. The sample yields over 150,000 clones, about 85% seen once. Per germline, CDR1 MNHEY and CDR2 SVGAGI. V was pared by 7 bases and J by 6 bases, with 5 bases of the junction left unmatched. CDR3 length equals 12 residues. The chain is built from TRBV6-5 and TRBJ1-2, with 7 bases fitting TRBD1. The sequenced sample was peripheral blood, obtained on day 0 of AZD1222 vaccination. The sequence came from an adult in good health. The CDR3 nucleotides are TGTGCCAGCAAGAACAGGGGTGATGGCTACACCTTC. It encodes CASKNRGDGYTF.